Presented here are 24 T cell receptor beta chains from one specimen sequenced in a study of blood T cell repertoires in COVID-19. Libraries were prepared by immunoSEQ multiplex PCR; TCRdb keeps only in-frame clonotypes and omits some of them. The table lists 250,000 to 300,000 clones, 80% to 90% of them singletons. Sequenced material: PBMCs or T cells enriched from blood (not recorded which). Receptors originate from a woman aged 45-60 years who had been exposed to COVID-19.

The V and J genes are TRBV18 and TRBJ1-2, with 7 bases lining up with TRBD1. CDR3 size: 14 residues. Germline CDR1 KGHSH, CDR2 LQKENI. V shed 0 bases, J shed 8 bases, and the junction held 6 bases outside the gene matches. The CDR3 DNA reads as TGTGCCAGCTCACCACCTACAGGGGTCGGAGGCTACACCTTC. Protein product: CASSPPTGVGGYTF.

The rearrangement uses TRBV7-9 and TRBJ1-4, with D hard to call. With 1 base removed from V and 8 bases from J, the gap between germline ends came to 11 bases. CDR1 is SEHNR, CDR2 FQNEAQ, per germline (reference sequence). The CDR3 is made up of 14 amino acids. CDR3: CASSLDGEREKLFF. DNA for the CDR3: TGTGCCAGCAGCTTAGACGGGGAGAGGGAAAAACTGTTTTTT. The variable domain in full, with the rest retrieved from reference TRBV7-9 and TRBJ1-4, is DTGVSQNPRHKITKRGQNVTFRCDPISEHNRLYWYRQTLGQGPEFLTYFQNEAQLEKSRLLSDRFSAERPKGSFSTLEIQRTEQGDSAMYLCASSLDGEREKLFFGSGTQLSVL.

This chain connects TRBV7-9 to TRBJ2-2, with D perhaps matching TRBD1 (6 bases). Germline V gene sequence: CDR1 SEHNR, CDR2 FQNEAQ (reference sequence). V lost 1 base, J lost 5 bases, and 17 bases lay in between. This CDR3 contains 17 residues. The DNA for the CDR3 is TGTGCCAGCAGCTTAGAGGCGCCGCCAAGGGGGACCGGGGAGCTGTTTTTT. It translates to CASSLEAPPRGTGELFF.

The gene calls are TRBV4-1 and TRBJ1-2, with 10 bases fitting TRBD1. This CDR3 has 16 amino acids. Germline CDR1 reads MGHRA; CDR2 reads YSYEKL. With 6 bases clipped from V and 4 bases from J, the junction kept 11 bases outside the gene matches. The CDR3 reads CASSLEGTGVGYGYTF. The CDR3 DNA follows: TGCGCCAGCAGTCTGGAAGGGACAGGGGTGGGCTATGGCTACACCTTC.

This rearrangement joins TRBV5-1 to TRBJ2-1; 8 bases map to TRBD2. CDR3 length equals 14 residues. J gave up 3 bases and V 6 bases, and 5 bases lay outside the gene matches. The germline CDR1 and CDR2 sequences are SGHRS and YFSETQ. The CDR3: CASTLAGYYNEQFF. In DNA form, the CDR3 reads TGCGCCAGCACCTTAGCGGGGTACTACAATGAGCAGTTCTTC.

The rearrangement joins TRBV5-8 to TRBJ2-7; D remains ambiguous. Per the germline V gene, CDR1 is SGHTS and CDR2 is YDEGEE. Deletions cut 1 base from V and 5 bases from J, with 13 bases between. The CDR3 totals 14 residues. Here the CDR3 DNA reads TGTGCCAGCAGCTTGTTCGCGACACTGAACGAGCAGTACTTC. Translating gives CASSLFATLNEQYF.

This clone appeared a single time. The gene calls are TRBV5-1 and TRBJ1-1, with D tentatively TRBD1 (5 bases). The V gene lost 3 bases and the J gene lost 0 bases, with 9 bases spanning the gap. This CDR3 has 14 amino acids. CDR1 is SGHRS, CDR2 YFSETQ, per germline. The CDR3 region has the DNA TGCGCCAGCAGCTCGGGACTCCTGAACACTGAAGCTTTCTTT. This sequence encodes CASSSGLLNTEAFF.

The CDR3 sequence is CASSPGLDYDTQYF. Written as DNA, the CDR3 is TGTGCCAGCAGCCCGGGACTAGATTACGATACGCAGTATTTT. The rearrangement joins TRBV3-1 (or the pseudogene TRBV3-2) to TRBJ2-3; 8 nucleotides agree with TRBD2. Germline V gene data show CDR1 as LGHDT and CDR2 as YNNKEL (reference sequence). This CDR3 region has 14 residues. V lost 4 bases and J lost 6; bases outside the gene matches: 6.

About this clone itself: An end of the junction differs from the germline gene, which may be a read error. This chain uses TRBV5-1 with TRBJ2-3; D might be TRBD2 (6 bases). CDR1 and CDR2 (germline): SGHRS, YFSETQ. The CDR3 contains 13 residues. The CDR3 loop is CASSLTSRDTQYF. The DNA for the CDR3 is TGCGCCAGCAGCTTGACTAGCAGAGATACGCAGTATTTT.

The chain couples TRBV13 to TRBJ1-2; D might be TRBD1 (5 bases). Between the trimmed V and J ends, which lost 3 bases and 0 bases, there was a span of 17 bases. The CDR3 runs to 17 residues. In germline, CDR1 is PRHDT, CDR2 FYEKMQ (reference sequence). CDR3 residues: CASSLTAPFSANYGYTF. CDR3 coding DNA: TGTGCCAGCAGCTTGACAGCTCCATTTTCAGCTAACTATGGCTACACCTTC.

This rearrangement joins TRBV11-2 to TRBJ2-1; TRBD2 might be the D (7 bases). V was cut by 5 bases and J by 3 bases, with 26 bases left in between. Germline V gene sequence: CDR1 SGHAT, CDR2 FQNNGV. This CDR3 is built from 19 residues. CDR3 sequence reads: CASSRGEGGAYFNYNEQFF. The CDR3 nucleotides are TGTGCCAGCAGCCGTGGCGAAGGGGGGGCCTACTTTAACTACAATGAGCAGTTCTTC.

This rearrangement joins TRBV28 to TRBJ1-5; D might be TRBD1 (5 bases). There are 14 residues in the CDR3. Germline loops: CDR1 MDHEN, CDR2 SYDVKM. V was trimmed by 8 bases and J by 4 bases, leaving 15 bases between them. The CDR3 sequence: CASLGSGGNQPQHF. The CDR3 DNA is TGTGCCAGCCTCGGGAGTGGGGGGAATCAGCCCCAGCATTTT.

A single count supports this clone. The chain combines TRBV2 with TRBJ1-1; D is undetermined. Trimming cost V 7 bases and J 1 base, with 7 bases left between them. CDR3 length: 12 residues. Germline CDR1 reads SNHLY; CDR2 reads FYNNEI. The CDR3 protein is CASNGGNTEAFF. The CDR3 DNA reads TGTGCCAGCAATGGAGGGAACACTGAAGCTTTCTTT.

The J gene is TRBJ2-7, the V gene TRBV13, with TRBD2 matching over 7 bases. CDR1 and CDR2 (germline): PRHDT, FYEKMQ (reference sequence). This CDR3 has 16 amino acids. V lost 5 bases, J lost 2 bases, and 12 bases stayed unmatched. The CDR3 DNA follows: TGTGCCAGCAGCCTAGAGTCTAGCGGAGCTACCTACGAGCAGTACTTC. Amino acid sequence: CASSLESSGATYEQYF. Variable domain in full (rest from reference TRBV13 and TRBJ2-7): AAGVIQSPRHLIKEKRETATLKCYPIPRHDTVYWYQQGPGQDPQFLISFYEKMQSDKGSIPDRFSAQQFSDYHSELNMSSLELGDSALYFCASSLESSGATYEQYFGPGTRLTVT.

This clone has ten or more counts. V is TRBV27 and J is TRBJ2-1; 9 positions match TRBD1. The CDR3 covers 15 residues. CDR1 and CDR2 from the germline V gene are MNHEY and SMNVEV (reference sequence). V was pared by 3 bases and J by 3 bases, with 3 bases of the junction left unmatched. The CDR3 loop reads CASSFSGQGYNEQFF. CDR3 DNA: TGTGCCAGCAGTTTCTCGGGACAGGGCTACAATGAGCAGTTCTTC.

Only one count was recorded for this clone. V is TRBV28 and J is TRBJ2-7; 7 positions match TRBD2. The V gene's germline CDR1 is MDHEN and CDR2 SYDVKM. This CDR3 region has 14 residues. Trimming at V came to 4 bases and at J to 6 bases, leaving 9 bases not matched to a gene. CDR3 amino acids: CASSSPGEGFEQYF. The CDR3 nucleotides read TGTGCCAGCAGTTCCCCCGGGGAGGGATTCGAGCAGTACTTC.

This rearrangement joins TRBV5-4 to TRBJ2-2; 7 nucleotides match TRBD2. There are 15 residues in the CDR3. Germline loops: CDR1 SGHNT, CDR2 YYREEE (reference sequence). The ends lost 4 bases at V and 5 bases at J; junction bases unmatched: 8. CDR3 in amino acids: CASSPHMGGTGELFF. CDR3 in DNA: TGTGCCAGCAGCCCCCATATGGGGGGGACCGGGGAGCTGTTTTTT.

This clone was detected a few times. The V call is TRBV5-5, the J call TRBJ1-2; maybe TRBD1 (5 bases). The CDR3 is 16 amino acids. CDR1 is SGHKS, CDR2 YYEKEE, per germline (reference sequence). V lost 7 bases and J lost 5, with 24 bases in between. CDR3 DNA sequence: TGTGCCAGCCTACGGGGGTCAGGGATTGGAGGGTATGGCTACACCTTC. Translated, it gives CASLRGSGIGGYGYTF.

The chain links TRBV18 to TRBJ2-7; D is possibly TRBD2 (5 bases). Germline CDR1 KGHSH, CDR2 LQKENI. Trimming removed 3 bases from V and 3 bases from J, with 15 bases in between. CDR3 size: 15 residues. This CDR3 is CASSPSGKRSYEQYF. The CDR3 DNA reads TGTGCCAGCTCACCTTCGGGGAAACGGAGCTACGAGCAGTACTTC.

The rearrangement links TRBV7-9 to TRBJ1-6; 8 bases are a match to TRBD1. The CDR3 is made up of 18 amino acids. With 3 bases clipped from V and 0 bases from J, the junction kept 7 bases outside the gene matches. Germline lookup yields CDR1 SEHNR and CDR2 FQNEAQ (reference sequence). The chain's CDR3 is CASSFWTGISSYNSPLHF. In DNA, the CDR3 is TGTGCCAGCAGCTTTTGGACAGGGATAAGCTCCTATAATTCACCCCTCCACTTT.

The gene calls are TRBV9 and TRBJ1-1; D gene unclear. The V end was cut by 0 bases, the J end by 0 bases, with 6 bases between. The germline CDR1 and CDR2 sequences are SGDLS and YYNGEE. This CDR3 region has 14 residues. The CDR3 region has the DNA TGTGCCAGCAGCGTAGGAGGTATGAACACTGAAGCTTTCTTT. Residues: CASSVGGMNTEAFF.

V gene TRBV5-5 combines with J gene TRBJ2-7, with TRBD1 as a possible D gene (5 bases). V was pared by 0 bases and J by 2 bases, with 12 bases between. Germline CDR1 is SGHKS and CDR2 is YYEKEE (reference sequence). There are 15 residues in the CDR3. The DNA for the CDR3 is TGTGCCAGCAGCTTGGGGCAGGGTAATGCCTACGAGCAGTACTTC. It translates to CASSLGQGNAYEQYF.

J is TRBJ2-2 and V is TRBV7-9; D is possibly TRBD1 (6 bases). This CDR3 is built from 16 residues. CDR1 and CDR2 from the germline V gene are SEHNR and FQNEAQ (reference sequence). Between the trimmed V and J ends, which lost 5 bases and 3 bases, there was a span of 16 bases. This CDR3 reads CASSLWMGQDTGELFF. CDR3 nucleotide sequence: TGTGCCAGCAGCCTATGGATGGGACAAGACACCGGGGAGCTGTTTTTT. The full variable domain, with the rest looked up from reference TRBV7-9 and TRBJ2-2, is DTGVSQNPRHKITKRGQNVTFRCDPISEHNRLYWYRQTLGQGPEFLTYFQNEAQLEKSRLLSDRFSAERPKGSFSTLEIQRTEQGDSAMYLCASSLWMGQDTGELFFGEGSRLTVL.

This chain connects TRBV7-5 to TRBJ2-1; TRBD2 reflects the table's D call only, with no check against the DNA. TRBV7-5 is a recognized pseudogene. The length of the CDR3 is 18 residues. The CDR3 loop is CVRSFSFVGLGVSEEQFF. DNA of the CDR3: TGTGTCAGAAGCTTCAGTTTTGTAGGACTAGGGGTCTCGGAGGAGCAGTTCTTC.